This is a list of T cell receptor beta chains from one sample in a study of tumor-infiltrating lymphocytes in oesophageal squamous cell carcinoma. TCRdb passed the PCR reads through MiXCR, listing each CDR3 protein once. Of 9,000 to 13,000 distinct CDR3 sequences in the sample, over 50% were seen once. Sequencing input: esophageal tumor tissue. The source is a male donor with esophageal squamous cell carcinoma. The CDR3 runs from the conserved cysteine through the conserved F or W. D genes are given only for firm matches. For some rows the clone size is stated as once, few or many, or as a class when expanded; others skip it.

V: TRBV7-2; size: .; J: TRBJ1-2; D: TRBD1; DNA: TGTGCCAGCAGCTCCCGGACAGGGCAGGATGGCTACACCTTC; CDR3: CASSSRTGQDGYTF
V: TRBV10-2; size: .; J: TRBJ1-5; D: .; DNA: TGCGCCAGCAGTGAGTTAGGGAATCAGCCCCAGCATTTT; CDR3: CASSELGNQPQHF
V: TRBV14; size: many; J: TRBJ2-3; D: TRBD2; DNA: TGTGCCAGCAGCCTAGCGGGAGGAACAGATACGCAGTATTTT; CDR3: CASSLAGGTDTQYF
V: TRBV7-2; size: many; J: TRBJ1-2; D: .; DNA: TGTGCCAGCAGCTTAGGCAGTAATGGCTACACCTTC; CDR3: CASSLGSNGYTF
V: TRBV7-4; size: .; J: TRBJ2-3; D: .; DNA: TGTGCCAGCAGTGGTCCTAGCACAGATACGCAGTATTTT; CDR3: CASSGPSTDTQYF
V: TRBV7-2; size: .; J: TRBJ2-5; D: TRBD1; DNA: TGTGCCAGCAGCTCGGACAGGGGGGAGACCCAGTACTTC; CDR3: CASSSDRGETQYF
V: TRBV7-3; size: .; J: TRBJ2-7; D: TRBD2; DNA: TGTGCCAGCAGCCGGGAGGGTAGCGGGGGGTACGAGCAGTACTTC; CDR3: CASSREGSGGYEQYF
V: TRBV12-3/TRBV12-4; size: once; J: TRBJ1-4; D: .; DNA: TGTGCCAGCAGTTTAAGGCAGAACTTTAATGAAAAACTGTTTTTT; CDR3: CASSLRQNFNEKLFF
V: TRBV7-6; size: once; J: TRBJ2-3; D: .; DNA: TGTGCCAGCAGCTTTTCCTACGTCCTAGGCGAGCAGTATTTT; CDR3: CASSFSYVLGEQYF
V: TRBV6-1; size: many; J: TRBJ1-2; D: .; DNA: TGTGCCAGCAGTGACCTCTATGGCTACACCTTC; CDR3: CASSDLYGYTF
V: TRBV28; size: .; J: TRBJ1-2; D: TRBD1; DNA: TGTGCCAGCGCTTGGACAGGGGCTAACTATGGCTACACCTTC; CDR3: CASAWTGANYGYTF
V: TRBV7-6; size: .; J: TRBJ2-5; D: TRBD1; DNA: TGTGCTAGCAGCTTAGCCATACAGGGGGTGGGTTCCTACAATGAGCAGTACTTC; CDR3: CASSLAIQGVGSYNEQYF
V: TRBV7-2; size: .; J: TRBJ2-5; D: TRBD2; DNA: TGTGCCAGCAGCCTTGGGACTAGCGGGACCTTACAAGAGACCCAGTACTTC; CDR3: CASSLGTSGTLQETQYF
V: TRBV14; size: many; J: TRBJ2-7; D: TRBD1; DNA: TGTGCCAGCAGCCAAGTGTGGTCACAGGGGGAACTGTACTTC; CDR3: CASSQVWSQGELYF
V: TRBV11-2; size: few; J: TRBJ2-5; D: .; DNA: TGTGCCAGCAGCTTAAGCCGGGGCGACTACAATGAGCAGTACTTC; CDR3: CASSLSRGDYNEQYF
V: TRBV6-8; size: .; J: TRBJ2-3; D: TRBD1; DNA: TGTGCCAGCAGGGACAGGGATAATTCACCCCTCCACTTC; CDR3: CASRDRDNSPLHF
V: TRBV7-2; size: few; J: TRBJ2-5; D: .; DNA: TGTGCCAGCAGCCAATCCTCCGGGACATGGGAGACCCAGTACTTC; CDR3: CASSQSSGTWETQYF
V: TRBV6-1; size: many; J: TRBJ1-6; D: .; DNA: TGTGCCAGCAGTGAAATCCCACCCCTCCACTTT; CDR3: CASSEIPPLHF
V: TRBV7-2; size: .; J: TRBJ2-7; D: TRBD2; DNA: TGTGCCAGCAGCTCCGGACTAGGACTCTCCTACGAGCAGTACTTC; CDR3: CASSSGLGLSYEQYF
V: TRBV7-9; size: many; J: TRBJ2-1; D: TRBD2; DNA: TGTGCCAGCAGCTCTATTCCGGGACTAGAAGAGCAGTTCTTC; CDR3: CASSSIPGLEEQFF
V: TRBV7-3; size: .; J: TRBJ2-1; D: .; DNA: TGTGCCAGCAGTCGGGGCAAGGACAATGAGCAGTTCTTC; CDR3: CASSRGKDNEQFF
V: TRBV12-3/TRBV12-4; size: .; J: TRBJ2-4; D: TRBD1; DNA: TGTGCCAGCAGCACCCCGCTTTCAGGGGGCAGCTATGAGCAGTACTTC; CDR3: CASSTPLSGGSYEQYF
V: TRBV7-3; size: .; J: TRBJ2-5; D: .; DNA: TGTGCCAGCAGCCGCAACCCCCAAGAGACCCAGTACTTC; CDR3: CASSRNPQETQYF
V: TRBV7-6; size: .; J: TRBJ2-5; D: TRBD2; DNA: TGTGCTAGCAGCTTAGGAGCGGGGCAAGAGACCCAGTACTTC; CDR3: CASSLGAGQETQYF
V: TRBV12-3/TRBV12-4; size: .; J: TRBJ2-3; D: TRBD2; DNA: TGTGCCAGCATTCCAGGACTAGCGGGGGGAGTAGATACGCAGTATTTT; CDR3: CASIPGLAGGVDTQYF
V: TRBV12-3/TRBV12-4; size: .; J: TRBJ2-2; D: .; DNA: TGTGCCAGCAGCAGGGCAGACTTAGACGGGGAGCTGTTTTTT; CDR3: CASSRADLDGELFF
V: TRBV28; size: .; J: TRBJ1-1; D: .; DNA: TGTGCCAGCAGTTTTAACGCCTTTGAAGCTTTCTTT; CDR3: CASSFNAFEAFF
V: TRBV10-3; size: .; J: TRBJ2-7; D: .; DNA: TGTGCCATCAGTGCTTCCCACAGGGAGTACGAGCAGTACTTC; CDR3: CAISASHREYEQYF
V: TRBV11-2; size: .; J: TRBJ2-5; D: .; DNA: TGTGCCAGCAGCTTAAATTCTCAGCCGGGGACCCAGTACTTC; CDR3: CASSLNSQPGTQYF
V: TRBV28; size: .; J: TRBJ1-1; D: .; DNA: TGTGCCAGCAGTTTAGGGATATTGAACACTGAAGCTTTCTTT; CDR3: CASSLGILNTEAFF
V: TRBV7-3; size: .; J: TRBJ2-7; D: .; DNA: TGTGCCAGCAGCCCCCTGGGTAGCGAGCTCTACGAGCAGTACTTC; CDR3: CASSPLGSELYEQYF
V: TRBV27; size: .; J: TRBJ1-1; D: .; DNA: TGTGCCAGCAGTCTGCTTTTCGACTCTGAAGCTTTCTTT; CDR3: CASSLLFDSEAFF
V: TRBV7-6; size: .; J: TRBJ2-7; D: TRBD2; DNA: TGTGCTAGCAGCTTCGGTCTAGCGGGACGGGGTGAGCAGTACTTC; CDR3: CASSFGLAGRGEQYF
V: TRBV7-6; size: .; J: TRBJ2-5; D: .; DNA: TGTGCCAGCAGCTTTCTTACGGGTACAGTGGGGGCGTGGAGGGAGACCCAGTACTTC; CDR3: CASSFLTGTVGAWRETQYF
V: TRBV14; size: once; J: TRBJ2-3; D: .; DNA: TGTGCCAGCAGCCAAGCTCTAGCTGCAGATACGCAGTATTTT; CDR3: CASSQALAADTQYF
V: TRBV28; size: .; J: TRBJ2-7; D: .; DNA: TGTGCCAGCAGTTCAGTGCCTGGGACGGACTTTACCTACGAGCAGTACTTC; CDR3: CASSSVPGTDFTYEQYF